This T cell receptor (beta chain) was sequenced for a study of immune cell composition in non-small cell lung cancer. As for the study in general: Lung adenocarcinoma or squamous carcinoma made up most tumours. Overall study findings and caveats: Lung adenocarcinomas had lower top 10 clone scores and clonality than squamous tumours.

Sample share makes this clone large. The antigen is not known. Other DNA sequences in the same sample also yield this CDR3. The CDR3 sequence is 13 residues long. Trimming pared 3 bases from V and 0 bases from J, leaving 4 bases between. Germline CDR1 and CDR2: SGDLS and YYNGEE. Repertoires were generated with immunoSEQ multiplex PCR, while TCRdb's copy carries only in-frame clones and drops some. The table includes about 6,600 clones, approximately 84% detected once. V and J are TRBV9 and TRBJ2-1; no definite D call. The receptor was isolated from a human donor with non-small cell lung cancer. The sample taken for sequencing was lung tumor tissue. CDR3 protein: CASSASSYNEQFF. The CDR3 coding sequence is TGTGCCAGCAGCGCGAGCTCCTACAATGAGCAGTTCTTC.